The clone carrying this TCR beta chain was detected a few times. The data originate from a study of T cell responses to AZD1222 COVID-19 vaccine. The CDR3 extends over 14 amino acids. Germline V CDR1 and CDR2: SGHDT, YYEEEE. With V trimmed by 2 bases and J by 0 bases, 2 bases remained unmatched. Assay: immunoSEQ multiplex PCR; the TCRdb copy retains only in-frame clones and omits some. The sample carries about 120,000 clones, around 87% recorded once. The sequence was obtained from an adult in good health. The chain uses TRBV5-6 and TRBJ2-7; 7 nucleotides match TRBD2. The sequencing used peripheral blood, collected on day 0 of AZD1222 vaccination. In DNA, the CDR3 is TGTGCCAGCAGCTTCGGGGGGAGCTCCTACGAGCAGTACTTC. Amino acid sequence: CASSFGGSSYEQYF.